The clone carrying this TCR beta chain came up many times. This sample was included in a study of T cells after yellow fever vaccination. V was cut by 0 bases and J by 4 bases, with 6 bases left in between. Germline V gives CDR1 SGHTA, CDR2 FQGNSA. The CDR3 runs to 13 residues. One entry per CDR3 protein, called by TCRdb with MiXCR from the 5' RACE reads. The sample carries about 42,000 distinct CDR3 sequences, 5.5% to 8% recorded once. Study findings and constraints: Although the secondary response was weaker, it peaked faster, at day 5 versus 15.

This sequence originates from a man aged 30-40 years who received the YFV17D yellow fever vaccine. The chain combines TRBV7-2 with TRBJ1-2; a possible D gene is TRBD1 (5 bases). This specimen consisted of PBMCs, either bulk or a sorted T-cell subset (CD4+, CD8+, memory, or dextramer-sorted; not recorded which), obtained 45 days after the yellow fever booster vaccination. The CDR3 DNA reads TGTGCCAGCAGCTTAGCGACAGCCTATGGCTACACCTTC. Translated: CASSLATAYGYTF.